The 20 T cell receptor beta chains given below trace back to one sample, sequenced in a study of T-cell reconstitution after alpha-beta-depleted transplantation in children. TCRbeta library construction was performed incorporating unique molecular identifiers. TCRdb processed the PCR reads anew with MiXCR; each CDR3 protein has one entry. Counted here are 150,000 to 250,000 distinct CDR3 sequences, approximately 14% occurring once; the ten biggest clones make up less than 15%. Specimen: PBMCs from the stem cell graft donor, collected from the stem cell graft. These receptors all stem from a human donor who donated a stem cell graft to a child with acute lymphoblastic leukemia.

This clonotype came up many times. CDR3 amino acids: CASRISGSSYEQYF. In nucleotides, the CDR3 is TGTGCCAGCAGGATTAGCGGGAGCTCCTACGAGCAGTACTTC. The chain employs TRBV28 and TRBJ2-7, with 9 bases that match TRBD2. V trimming: 6 bases; J trimming: 0 bases; junction bases outside the gene matches: 3. CDR1 is MDHEN and CDR2 is SYDVKM in the germline V gene. The CDR3 is 14 amino acids. Based on the CDR3 plus reference TRBV28 and TRBJ2-7, the full variable domain is DVKVTQSSRYLVKRTGEKVFLECVQDMDHENMFWYRQDPGLGLRLIYFSYDVKMKEKGDIPEGYSVSREKKERFSLILESASTNQTSMYLCASRISGSSYEQYFGPGTRLTVT.

This clonotype occurred many times. This rearrangement joins TRBV5-1 to TRBJ2-7, with 8 bases that match TRBD1. The CDR3 totals 14 residues. Germline-derived CDR1 and CDR2 are SGHRS and YFSETQ. The ends lost 1 base at V and 3 bases at J; junction bases unmatched: 3. The CDR3 nucleotides read TGCGCCAGCAGCTTGATAGGGACAGGCTACGAGCAGTACTTC. This codes for CASSLIGTGYEQYF.

This clonotype has ten or more counts. The chain is built from TRBV20-1 and TRBJ1-4; 7 bases are a match to TRBD1. The CDR3 length is 13 residues. J gave up 7 bases and V 5 bases, and 7 bases lay outside the gene matches. The germline gives CDR1 DFQATT, CDR2 SNEGSKA (reference sequence). The CDR3 loop reads CSASGQHSEKLFF. CDR3 sequence (DNA): TGCAGTGCTTCGGGACAGCACAGTGAAAAACTGTTTTTT.

The sample holds many counts of this clonotype. The chain is built from TRBV4-2 and TRBJ2-7; 9 bases match TRBD2. Germline CDR1 and CDR2: LGHNA and YNFKEQ. J gave up 2 bases and V 7 bases, and 6 bases lay outside the gene matches. This CDR3 comprises 14 residues. The CDR3: CASNTGTSTYEQYF. CDR3 in DNA: TGTGCCAGCAACACCGGGACTAGCACCTACGAGCAGTACTTC.

This clonotype was observed many times. The chain carries TRBV11-2 and TRBJ2-5; D might be TRBD2 (6 bases). This CDR3 is built from 16 residues. V gave up 5 bases and J gave up 4 bases, with 20 bases separating them. Germline V gene lookup returns CDR1 SGHAT and CDR2 FQNNGV. The CDR3 nucleotides read TGTGCCAGCAGCCCCGGGCCCGGGAGTGTGGGAGAGACCCAGTACTTC. This translates into CASSPGPGSVGETQYF.

There are many counts of this clonotype. V gene TRBV9 combines with J gene TRBJ2-5; 8 nucleotides line up with TRBD1. CDR3 length: 13 amino acids. Germline lookup yields CDR1 SGDLS and CDR2 YYNGEE. After removal of 5 bases from V and 5 bases from J, the junction contained 5 bases not matched to a gene. The CDR3 is CASSRTGWETQYF. CDR3 nucleotide sequence: TGTGCCAGCAGTCGGACAGGGTGGGAGACCCAGTACTTC.

V is TRBV12-3 or TRBV12-4 and J is TRBJ2-2; 8 bases are a match to TRBD2. This CDR3 comprises 17 residues. V gave up 5 bases and J gave up 6 bases; unmatched junction bases: 14. As DNA, the CDR3 is TGTGCCAGCAGTCAATTCTACGGGAGGGCCGAAGCCGGGGAGCTGTTTTTT. It is translated as CASSQFYGRAEAGELFF.

The chain's CDR3 is CASHSDSSANTGELFF. In nucleotides, the CDR3 is TGCGCCAGCCACTCCGATTCGTCCGCGAACACCGGGGAGCTGTTTTTT. The rearrangement joins TRBV5-1 to TRBJ2-2; the D is unclear. The V end was cut by 7 bases, the J end by 0 bases, with 16 bases between. CDR1 is SGHRS and CDR2 is YFSETQ in the germline V gene. This CDR3 contains 16 residues.

This clonotype was found many times. CDR3 in amino acids: CSAREGTWGNTGELFF. The CDR3 nucleotides are TGCAGTGCTAGAGAGGGGACATGGGGGAACACCGGGGAGCTGTTTTTT. V and J are TRBV20-1 and TRBJ2-2, with D tentatively TRBD1 (6 bases). This CDR3 comprises 16 residues. CDR1 DFQATT and CDR2 SNEGSKA come from the germline V gene (reference sequence). V lost 0 bases and J 1 base, leaving 12 bases between the germline ends.

This chain joins TRBV19 and TRBJ2-1, with TRBD2 matching over 14 bases. The CDR3 extends over 17 amino acids. J was trimmed by 7 bases and V by 6 bases; bases with no gene match: 11. Germline assignment: CDR1 LNHDA and CDR2 SQIVND (reference sequence). In DNA, the CDR3 is TGTGCCAGTAGCCCTCGACTAGCGGGAGGGCCCTGGAATGAGCAGTTCTTC. Its protein product is CASSPRLAGGPWNEQFF.

The chain uses TRBV7-9 and TRBJ2-7; 10 nucleotides align to TRBD2. From germline, CDR1 is SEHNR and CDR2 FQNEAQ (reference sequence). There are 16 residues in the CDR3. V gave up 5 bases and J gave up 7 bases; unmatched junction bases: 14. The CDR3 nucleotides read TGTGCCAGCAGCCCTCCAGAAGTGGCTAGCGGGAGAGAGCAGTACTTC. This translates into CASSPPEVASGREQYF.

V gene TRBV11-2 combines with J gene TRBJ2-3; 9 nucleotides align to TRBD2. The CDR3 covers 16 residues. V shed 2 bases, J shed 4 bases, and the junction held 7 bases outside the gene matches. The germline gives CDR1 SGHAT, CDR2 FQNNGV. As DNA, the CDR3 is TGTGCCAGCAGCTTACGGCTAGCGGGATTTGCAGATACGCAGTATTTT. This codes for CASSLRLAGFADTQYF. Full variable domain (outside the CDR3, taken from reference TRBV11-2 and TRBJ2-3): EAGVAQSPRYKIIEKRQSVAFWCNPISGHATLYWYQQILGQGPKLLIQFQNNGVVDDSQLPKDRFSAERLKGVDSTLKIQPAKLEDSAVYLCASSLRLAGFADTQYFGPGTRLTVL.

This clonotype has ten or more counts. V gene TRBV28 combines with J gene TRBJ2-4; D gene uncertain. This CDR3 has 14 residues. V was pared by 3 bases and J by 0 bases, with 6 bases between. CDR1 and CDR2 from the germline V gene are MDHEN and SYDVKM. The CDR3 region has the DNA TGTGCCAGCAGTTTTGTGGGAGCCAAAAACATTCAGTACTTC. Its protein product is CASSFVGAKNIQYF.

The CDR3 is CASTEGYNYGYTF. DNA of the CDR3: TGTGCCAGCACCGAAGGGTACAACTATGGCTACACCTTC. This sequence joins TRBV5-6 and TRBJ1-2; the D is unclear. Germline assignment: CDR1 SGHDT and CDR2 YYEEEE. The CDR3 is 13 amino acids. The V gene lost 6 bases and the J gene lost 2 bases, with 11 bases spanning the gap.

The sample holds many counts of this clonotype. The chain uses TRBV7-9 and TRBJ2-1; TRBD2 aligns across 8 bases. The CDR3 sequence is 15 residues long. In germline, CDR1 is SEHNR, CDR2 FQNEAQ (reference sequence). V lost 1 base and J lost 6; bases outside the gene matches: 5. CDR3 region: CASSLGAGGGNEQFF. In nucleotides, the CDR3 is TGTGCCAGCAGCTTAGGGGCGGGAGGTGGCAATGAGCAGTTCTTC.

The chain uses TRBV5-8 and TRBJ2-1, with no clear D. The CDR3 sequence is 13 residues long. The V end was cut by 3 bases, the J end by 5 bases, with 9 bases between. Per the germline V gene, CDR1 is SGHTS and CDR2 is YDEGEE. DNA of the CDR3: TGTGCCAGCAGCTCCGTTTCCCACAATGAGCAGTTCTTC. It codes for CASSSVSHNEQFF.

This clonotype has ten or more counts. The chain has TRBV5-1 and TRBJ1-6, with D possibly TRBD1 on 5 matching bases. V gave up 5 bases and J gave up 13 bases, with 22 bases separating them. The CDR3 runs to 15 residues. Per the germline V gene, CDR1 is SGHRS and CDR2 is YFSETQ. CDR3 nucleotide sequence: TGCGCCAGCAGTCTGGTGGAAACAGAGGGACTTCCCCTCCACTTT. Translation gives CASSLVETEGLPLHF.

V is TRBV12-3 or TRBV12-4 and J is TRBJ2-7; 7 bases agree with TRBD2. V dropped 2 bases and J dropped 0; count of bases not matched to a gene: 4. The CDR3 extends over 15 amino acids. For the CDR3, the DNA is TGTGCCAGCAGTTTACGGGGGGAGGGCTCCTACGAGCAGTACTTC. Protein: CASSLRGEGSYEQYF.

This clonotype occurred a few times. The chain carries TRBV7-9 and TRBJ1-2; the D gene is possibly TRBD1 (6 bases). The CDR3 contains 14 residues. The germline CDR1 and CDR2 sequences are SEHNR and FQNEAQ (reference sequence). Trimming shortened V by 2 bases and J by 1 base, and 8 bases separated the two germline ends. This CDR3 is CASSLKGVNYGYTF. CDR3 DNA: TGTGCCAGCAGCTTAAAGGGGGTTAACTATGGCTACACCTTC.

The rearrangement uses TRBV2 and TRBJ2-3; 9 bases are a match to TRBD2. After removal of 10 bases from V and 1 base from J, the junction contained 9 bases not matched to a gene. Germline-derived CDR1 and CDR2 are SNHLY and FYNNEI. The CDR3 extends over 15 amino acids. The CDR3 sequence: CATVLIAGGTDTQYF. The CDR3 DNA is TGTGCCACCGTTTTAATAGCGGGAGGCACAGATACGCAGTATTTT.